The 28 T cell receptor beta chains below all came from one sample that was sequenced in a study of T-cell memory formation after mild COVID-19. From the 5' RACE reads, TCRdb called clonotypes with MiXCR, one entry per CDR3 protein. The sample contains over 500,000 distinct CDR3 sequences, around a sixth of which appear only once. Sequencing was carried out using PBMCs or a T cell subset sorted from them (not recorded which). These receptors were collected from an adult woman who had mild COVID-19 (a few samples of this study predate the infection). Cell type and time point are not known.

This clonotype showed up many times. The chain has TRBV24-1 and TRBJ1-1; a weak D match, TRBD1 (5 bases). V lost 4 bases and J 6 bases, leaving 17 bases between the germline ends. Germline V gene sequence: CDR1 KGHDR, CDR2 SFDVKD. CDR3 size: 15 residues. The CDR3 DNA sequence: TGTGCCACCAGTGAAGGGGACCGGGACTGGGCTGAAGCTTTCTTT. It encodes CATSEGDRDWAEAFF.

This clonotype has more than one count but fewer than ten. The germline gene is not matched at one end of the junction; a read error may be the cause. The rearrangement joins TRBV12-3 or TRBV12-4 to TRBJ2-7; TRBD1 is a possible D gene (6 bases). This CDR3 has 12 amino acids. DNA of the CDR3: TGTGCCAGCAGTTCGCTCCCGACAGGATCCGACTTC. This sequence encodes CASSSLPTGSDF.

This chain uses TRBV29-1 with TRBJ2-3; no firm D call. This CDR3 comprises 14 residues. V lost 0 bases and J lost 2, with 9 bases in between. Germline V gene lookup returns CDR1 SQVTM and CDR2 ANQGSEA. The CDR3 DNA sequence: TGCAGCGTTGAAGATGGGCCTACCACAGATACGCAGTATTTT. Encoded protein: CSVEDGPTTDTQYF.

This chain links TRBV5-1 with TRBJ2-2, with D possibly TRBD1 on 6 matching bases. CDR3 length: 15 residues. Trimming took off 3 bases at V and 5 bases at J, with 14 bases between the two ends. Germline CDR1 reads SGHRS; CDR2 reads YFSETQ. In DNA form, the CDR3 reads TGCGCCAGCAGCTCACAGGGCTGGGAGACCGGGGAGCTGTTTTTT. Its protein is CASSSQGWETGELFF.

This clonotype has more than one count but fewer than ten. The chain recombines TRBV6-6 with TRBJ1-2; 9 bases line up with TRBD1. This CDR3 comprises 14 residues. Trimming took 4 bases from V and 4 from J; bases not matched to a gene: 4. In germline, CDR1 is MNHNY, CDR2 SVGAGI (reference sequence). The CDR3 is CASSWDRVGYGYTF. The DNA for the CDR3 is TGTGCCAGCAGTTGGGACAGGGTCGGCTATGGCTACACCTTC.

This clonotype was detected a few times. The CDR3 nucleotides are TGTGCCAGTCTTCAGGGTTCGGGCACTGAAGCTTTCTTT. Translation: CASLQGSGTEAFF. The chain is built from TRBV19 and TRBJ1-1, with D perhaps TRBD1 (5 bases). V lost 8 bases, J lost 4 bases, and 14 bases lay in between. Germline CDR1 and CDR2: LNHDA and SQIVND (reference sequence). The CDR3 length is 13 residues.

This clonotype was counted a few times. This sequence joins TRBV29-1 and TRBJ2-3; maybe TRBD1 (7 bases). Germline CDR1 and CDR2: SQVTM and ANQGSEA. V shed 0 bases and J shed 8 bases, with 21 bases lying between them. The CDR3 is made up of 16 amino acids. CDR3 protein: CSVEDLAGGTVGTQYF. CDR3 in DNA: TGCAGCGTTGAAGATCTCGCAGGGGGGACCGTTGGTACGCAGTATTTT.

The sample holds a few counts of this clonotype. This sequence joins TRBV4-3 and TRBJ2-7, with D possibly TRBD1 on 5 matching bases. The ends were cut back, 1 base at V and 2 bases at J, with 15 bases in the middle. There are 16 residues in the CDR3. Germline V gene data show CDR1 as LGHNA and CDR2 as YSLEER. CDR3 DNA: TGCGCCAGCAGCCAAGTCACTGACTTGGACACCTACGAGCAGTACTTC. It encodes CASSQVTDLDTYEQYF.

This chain joins TRBV24-1 and TRBJ2-1; D not resolved. The germline V gene encodes CDR1 KGHDR and CDR2 SFDVKD. Trimming left V 5 bases short and J 4 bases short, with 11 bases between. This CDR3 spans 14 amino acids. The CDR3 DNA sequence: TGTGCCACCAGTGGCGGCCCGGCGTACAATGAGCAGTTCTTC. Its translation: CATSGGPAYNEQFF.

This clonotype was seen only once. This CDR3 is CSASLSRYSNQPQHF. The CDR3 DNA is TGCAGTGCTAGCCTCAGCAGGTATAGCAATCAGCCCCAGCATTTT. The chain employs TRBV20-1 and TRBJ1-5; D remains unclear. The V end lost 3 bases, the J end lost 0 bases, and 12 bases lay between the germline ends. Germline V lookup: CDR1 DFQATT, CDR2 SNEGSKA (reference sequence). The CDR3 has 15 amino acids.

Ten or more counts support this clonotype. The chain joins TRBV4-3 to TRBJ2-2; D gene ambiguous. Between the trimmed V and J ends, which lost 0 bases and 2 bases, there was a span of 7 bases. Germline V lookup: CDR1 LGHNA, CDR2 YSLEER. The CDR3 sequence is 15 residues long. CDR3 nucleotides: TGCGCCAGCAGCCAAGAGGAAGGAAACACCGGGGAGCTGTTTTTT. It translates to CASSQEEGNTGELFF.

This clonotype has a handful of counts. The V and J genes are TRBV11-2 and TRBJ1-4; TRBD1 agrees at 9 bases. The CDR3 consists of 18 residues. V shed 5 bases and J 0 bases; nucleotides not matched to a gene: 10. Looked up from germline, CDR1 is SGHAT and CDR2 is FQNNGV. CDR3 DNA: TGTGCCAGCAGCCCTACAGGGGGCGTTTATTCAACTAATGAAAAACTGTTTTTT. Amino acids: CASSPTGGVYSTNEKLFF.

The genes are TRBV20-1 and TRBJ2-7; TRBD1 is a possible D gene (6 bases). This CDR3 spans 14 amino acids. Germline V gene lookup returns CDR1 DFQATT and CDR2 SNEGSKA (reference sequence). Deletions cut 3 bases from V and 3 bases from J, with 15 bases between. The CDR3 DNA sequence: TGCAGTGCTAGTGGGGGCTACTCCCACTACGAGCAGTACTTC. This sequence encodes CSASGGYSHYEQYF.

The chain joins TRBV29-1 to TRBJ1-2; TRBD1 matches 8 bases. After removal of 7 bases from V and 6 bases from J, the junction contained 16 bases not matched to a gene. The length of the CDR3 is 15 residues. Germline CDR1 SQVTM, CDR2 ANQGSEA. The CDR3 reads CSAIGAQGAYDGYTF. CDR3 bases: TGCAGCGCTATAGGAGCCCAGGGGGCTTACGATGGCTACACCTTC.

V usage is TRBV5-1 and J usage is TRBJ1-1; D is uncertain. CDR3 length: 11 amino acids. Germline V gene lookup returns CDR1 SGHRS and CDR2 YFSETQ. V lost 4 bases and J lost 7, with 8 bases in between. CDR3 sequence reads: CASSGYSEAFF. For the CDR3, the DNA is TGCGCCAGCAGCGGATACAGTGAAGCTTTCTTT.

This clonotype was seen a handful of times. The chain couples TRBV19 to TRBJ2-2, with TRBD2 matching 10 bases. The CDR3 runs 15 residues. Germline assignment: CDR1 LNHDA and CDR2 SQIVND (reference sequence). The V gene end was trimmed by 7 bases and the J gene end by 5 bases; junction bases not matched to a gene: 7. CDR3 coding DNA: TGTGCCAGTAACCTAGCGGGAGTAGGAACCGGGGAGCTGTTTTTT. Its translation is CASNLAGVGTGELFF.

This clonotype came up a few times. This chain uses TRBV5-1 with TRBJ2-4; 9 positions match TRBD2. V was clipped by 6 bases and J by 2 bases; unmatched bases: 9. The germline V gene has CDR1 SGHRS and CDR2 YFSETQ. The CDR3 totals 16 residues. The CDR3 bases are TGCGCCAGCAAAGAAGCGGGGGGCCATTCCAAAAACATTCAGTACTTC. This codes for CASKEAGGHSKNIQYF.

This clonotype was seen at least ten times. One end of the junction is discordant with germline, which a read error may explain. CDR3: CASSPRGDEQFF. CDR3 bases: TGCGCCAGCAGCCCCCGCGGGGATGAGCAGTTCTTC. V and J are TRBV18 and TRBJ2-1; possibly TRBD2 for D (6 bases). Germline assignment: CDR1 KGHSH and CDR2 LQKENI. The CDR3 runs to 12 residues.

The chain is built from TRBV9 and TRBJ2-1; 9 positions agree with TRBD1. In germline, CDR1 is SGDLS, CDR2 YYNGEE. V trimming: 4 bases; J trimming: 6 bases; junction bases outside the gene matches: 11. This CDR3 is built from 16 residues. CDR3 region: CASSFSRGQGINEQFF. CDR3 sequence (DNA): TGTGCCAGCAGCTTTAGCCGTGGACAGGGGATCAATGAGCAGTTCTTC.

This clonotype was seen many times. This chain uses TRBV20-1 with TRBJ2-1; TRBD2 matches at 8 bases. With 0 bases clipped from V and 5 bases from J, the junction kept 6 bases outside the gene matches. The germline V gene encodes CDR1 DFQATT and CDR2 SNEGSKA (reference sequence). This CDR3 is built from 15 residues. Here the CDR3 DNA reads TGCAGTGCTAGAGATCACGGGAGGGAGAACAATGAGCAGTTCTTC. Protein sequence: CSARDHGRENNEQFF.

This clonotype was found a few times. CDR3 sequence: CASSPVGTSNQPQHF. The CDR3 coding sequence is TGTGCCAGCAGCCCCGTGGGGACCTCCAATCAGCCCCAGCATTTT. The chain links TRBV7-9 to TRBJ1-5; D is perhaps TRBD1 (5 bases). The CDR3 spans 15 residues. The germline CDR1 and CDR2 sequences are SEHNR and FQNEAQ (reference sequence). V was pared by 5 bases and J by 3 bases, with 14 bases between.

There are many counts of this clonotype. The chain recombines TRBV7-2 with TRBJ2-7; D perhaps matches TRBD1 (5 bases). The CDR3 sequence is 14 residues long. The V and J ends lost 1 base and 1 base respectively, with 8 bases between them. Germline lookup yields CDR1 SGHTA and CDR2 FQGNSA. This chain's CDR3 is CASSLDGASYEQYF. The CDR3 DNA reads as TGTGCCAGCAGCTTAGATGGGGCTTCCTACGAGCAGTACTTC.

This clonotype was counted between two and nine times. V gene TRBV10-3 combines with J gene TRBJ2-1; D is ambiguous. The CDR3 totals 14 residues. CDR1 and CDR2 (germline): ENHRY, SYGVKD. With 2 bases removed from V and 3 bases from J, the gap between germline ends came to 8 bases. CDR3 region: CAISEPDFYNEQFF. Here the CDR3 DNA reads TGTGCCATCAGTGAGCCTGATTTCTACAATGAGCAGTTCTTC.

This clonotype was picked up one time. The V and J genes are TRBV7-8 and TRBJ1-1, with D perhaps matching TRBD1 (5 bases). The V gene's germline CDR1 is SGHVS and CDR2 FQNEAQ. The CDR3 length is 16 residues. V dropped 0 bases and J dropped 5 bases, with 16 bases sitting between them. This chain's CDR3 is CASSLARAGMGTEAFF. CDR3 in DNA: TGTGCCAGCAGCTTAGCGAGGGCAGGGATGGGAACTGAAGCTTTCTTT.

A few counts support this clonotype. This rearrangement joins TRBV5-6 to TRBJ1-2; a weak D match, TRBD1 (5 bases). The CDR3 is 13 amino acids. Looked up from germline, CDR1 is SGHDT and CDR2 is YYEEEE. The V and J ends lost 4 bases and 6 bases respectively, with 13 bases between them. In DNA form, the CDR3 reads TGTGCCAGCAGCCCTGGGGGGTCCCATGGCTACACCTTC. Protein product: CASSPGGSHGYTF.

In this sample, this clonotype turned up a few times. The chain couples TRBV7-9 to TRBJ2-5; 10 bases are a match to TRBD1. This CDR3 is built from 15 residues. In germline, CDR1 is SEHNR, CDR2 FQNEAQ (reference sequence). V lost 3 bases and J lost 5; bases outside the gene matches: 6. CDR3 bases: TGTGCCAGCAGCTTGGGGACAGGGGTTGCGGAGACCCAGTACTTC. Amino acid sequence: CASSLGTGVAETQYF.

This sequence joins TRBV5-1 and TRBJ2-7; D might be TRBD1 or TRBD2, each matching 5 bases. V was clipped by 0 bases and J by 0 bases, with 10 bases between them. CDR1 SGHRS and CDR2 YFSETQ come from the germline V gene. The CDR3 consists of 15 residues. The CDR3 sequence is CASSLEVGRSYEQYF. The CDR3 coding sequence is TGCGCCAGCAGCTTGGAGGTGGGACGCTCCTACGAGCAGTACTTC.

The gene calls are TRBV27 and TRBJ1-5, with 7 bases identical to TRBD1. CDR1 and CDR2 from the germline V gene are MNHEY and SMNVEV (reference sequence). The CDR3 spans 14 residues. The junction had 4 bases not matched to a gene; V was cut back by 6 bases and J by 2 bases. The CDR3 loop reads CASRRGTGNQPQHF. CDR3 in DNA: TGTGCCAGCAGGAGAGGGACAGGCAATCAGCCCCAGCATTTT.